Below are 19 T cell receptor beta chains sequenced from a single sample in a study of blood T cell repertoires in COVID-19. Repertoires were generated with immunoSEQ multiplex PCR, while TCRdb's copy carries only in-frame clones and drops some. The sample yields more than 300,000 clones, around nine tenths seen once. The sequenced sample was peripheral blood. The receptors were sampled from a woman between 18 and 29 years old who had recovered from COVID-19.

The chain joins TRBV21-1 to TRBJ1-5; TRBD1, the table's D call, lacks a check against the DNA. TRBV21-1 is a pseudogene locus. This CDR3 region has 16 residues. CDR3 nucleotides: TGTGCCAGCAGCAAAGAGGGGACAGGGAACCGGCAGCCCCAGCATTTT. Translation gives CASSKEGTGNRQPQHF.

V gene TRBV21-1 combines with J gene TRBJ1-1; the table calls TRBD1, which could not be checked here. TRBV21-1 is annotated as a pseudogene. This CDR3 has 14 residues. CDR3: CASCYRVMNTEAFF. As DNA, the CDR3 is TGTGCCAGCTGTTACAGGGTTATGAACACTGAAGCTTTCTTT.

The chain has TRBV27 and TRBJ1-1, with a possible D match to TRBD1 (5 bases). With 5 bases removed from V and 1 base from J, the gap between germline ends came to 14 bases. The germline gives CDR1 MNHEY, CDR2 SMNVEV (reference sequence). The CDR3 covers 15 residues. CDR3 sequence reads: CASSPSGVENTEAFF. Written as DNA, the CDR3 is TGTGCCAGCAGTCCCTCGGGGGTGGAGAACACTGAAGCTTTCTTT.

The chain has TRBV5-4 and TRBJ2-1; 12 nucleotides agree with TRBD2. This CDR3 has 15 residues. Germline V CDR1 and CDR2: SGHNT, YYREEE (reference sequence). J gave up 4 bases and V 4 bases, and 3 bases lay outside the gene matches. The CDR3 DNA is TGTGCCAGCAGCAACGGACTAGCGGGGTACAATGAGCAGTTCTTC. It is translated as CASSNGLAGYNEQFF.

The gene calls are TRBV19 and TRBJ2-2; TRBD1 matches at 10 bases. The CDR3 totals 17 residues. Trimming cost V 5 bases and J 5 bases; bases outside gene matches: 11. Looked up from germline, CDR1 is LNHDA and CDR2 is SQIVND (reference sequence). The CDR3, as DNA: TGTGCCAGTAGTCGCCAACGACAGGGGGCGATGACCGGGGAGCTGTTTTTT. Residues: CASSRQRQGAMTGELFF.

The chain has TRBV18 and TRBJ2-1; tentative D call: TRBD2 (5 bases). Trimming took off 6 bases at V and 8 bases at J, with 8 bases between the two ends. The CDR3 has 11 amino acids. Germline loops: CDR1 KGHSH, CDR2 LQKENI. The CDR3 DNA reads as TGTGCCAGCTCCGCGGGCTATGAGCAGTTCTTC. Amino acid sequence: CASSAGYEQFF.

In nucleotides, the CDR3 is TGTGCCAGCAGCAGAGACCCACAGGGAGATGACACTGAAGCTTTCTTT. Its protein is CASSRDPQGDDTEAFF. The V call is TRBV7-9, the J call TRBJ1-1; D may be TRBD1 (6 bases). Trimming pared 5 bases from V and 3 bases from J, leaving 19 bases between. Germline-derived CDR1 and CDR2 are SEHNR and FQNEAQ (reference sequence). CDR3 length: 16 residues.

The CDR3 DNA reads as TGTGCCAGCAGTTTGGAGACAGGGCTAAACGAGCAGTACGTC. It specifies CASSLETGLNEQYV. The chain has TRBV27 and TRBJ2-7; 7 positions match TRBD1. The CDR3 contains 14 residues. After removal of 3 bases from V and 5 bases from J, the junction contained 7 bases not matched to a gene. Germline lookup yields CDR1 MNHEY and CDR2 SMNVEV (reference sequence).

The V gene is TRBV5-4, the J gene TRBJ1-1, with a possible D match to TRBD1 (6 bases). V lost 3 bases, J lost 2 bases, and 11 bases lay in between. The CDR3 consists of 14 residues. Germline V lookup: CDR1 SGHNT, CDR2 YYREEE (reference sequence). The CDR3 loop reads CASSWDNLNTEAFF. CDR3 DNA: TGTGCCAGCAGCTGGGACAACCTTAACACTGAAGCTTTCTTT.

The chain recombines TRBV3-1 (or the pseudogene TRBV3-2) with TRBJ1-2; D is perhaps TRBD1 (6 bases). The CDR3 runs 16 residues. Germline lookup yields CDR1 LGHDT and CDR2 YNNKEL (reference sequence). V dropped 0 bases and J dropped 0 bases, with 11 bases sitting between them. As DNA, the CDR3 is TGTGCCAGCAGCCAAGATCTCCCAGGGGCTAACTATGGCTACACCTTC. Protein: CASSQDLPGANYGYTF.

The genes are TRBV10-3 and TRBJ1-1; 8 positions agree with TRBD1. Trimming at V came to 9 bases and at J to 2 bases, leaving 8 bases not matched to a gene. The CDR3 runs to 14 residues. The germline CDR1 and CDR2 sequences are ENHRY and SYGVKD. In nucleotides, the CDR3 is TGTGCCATTAAACAGGGGGGAGGAAACACTGAAGCTTTCTTT. Protein sequence: CAIKQGGGNTEAFF.

The chain couples TRBV6-2 or TRBV6-3 to TRBJ2-6; 8 positions agree with TRBD2. Germline trimming cut 1 base from V and 0 bases from J; bases unmatched to any gene: 5. The CDR3 runs to 18 residues. Looked up from germline, CDR1 is MNHEY and CDR2 is SVGEGT. The CDR3 sequence: CASSYLQAGVSGANVLTF. Here the CDR3 DNA reads TGTGCCAGCAGTTACTTACAAGCGGGAGTCTCTGGGGCCAACGTCCTGACTTTC.

The V call is TRBV10-2, the J call TRBJ2-5, with D perhaps matching TRBD1 (5 bases). This CDR3 is built from 13 residues. Trimming took off 5 bases at V and 1 base at J, with 8 bases between the two ends. Germline CDR1 WSHSY, CDR2 SAAADI. CDR3 nucleotide sequence: TGCGCCAGCAGTCCCACAGGCCAAGAGACCCAGTACTTC. It yields the protein CASSPTGQETQYF.

The V call is TRBV7-9, the J call TRBJ1-6, with TRBD1 as a possible D gene (5 bases). In germline, CDR1 is SEHNR, CDR2 FQNEAQ (reference sequence). The V end lost 3 bases, the J end lost 9 bases, and 15 bases lay between the germline ends. The CDR3 has 15 residues. CDR3 sequence (DNA): TGTGCCAGCAGCTTTGGAGGGACGTTGGGTTCACCCCTCCACTTT. Amino acid sequence: CASSFGGTLGSPLHF.

Ten or more counts support this clone. The chain combines TRBV6-1 with TRBJ2-1, with D tentatively TRBD2 (6 bases). The V gene lost 1 base and the J gene lost 0 bases, with 7 bases spanning the gap. CDR3 length: 15 amino acids. CDR1 MNHNS and CDR2 SASEGT come from the germline V gene. The CDR3, as DNA: TGTGCCAGCAGTGAAGGAGCGGGCTCCTACAATGAGCAGTTCTTC. Protein product: CASSEGAGSYNEQFF.

The genes are TRBV13 and TRBJ2-1; TRBD2 aligns across 7 bases. Germline lookup yields CDR1 PRHDT and CDR2 FYEKMQ (reference sequence). The ends lost 8 bases at V and 5 bases at J; junction bases unmatched: 9. This CDR3 is 14 amino acids long. The CDR3: CASQQRGANNEQFF. In nucleotides, the CDR3 is TGTGCCAGCCAGCAGCGGGGAGCGAACAATGAGCAGTTCTTC.

The chain couples TRBV7-9 to TRBJ1-1; no firm D call. This CDR3 contains 13 residues. CDR1 is SEHNR and CDR2 is FQNEAQ in the germline V gene (reference sequence). V was clipped by 3 bases and J by 8 bases, with 13 bases between them. Here the CDR3 DNA reads TGTGCCAGCAGCTTTCTCCTCGGAGCCGAAGCTTTCTTT. It encodes CASSFLLGAEAFF. Using reference TRBV7-9 and TRBJ1-1 for the parts outside the CDR3, the full variable domain is DTGVSQNPRHKITKRGQNVTFRCDPISEHNRLYWYRQTLGQGPEFLTYFQNEAQLEKSRLLSDRFSAERPKGSFSTLEIQRTEQGDSAMYLCASSFLLGAEAFFGQGTRLTVV.

The J gene is TRBJ2-3, the V gene TRBV4-1, with D possibly being TRBD2 (6 bases). Germline CDR1 is MGHRA and CDR2 is YSYEKL. The CDR3 covers 15 residues. V was pared by 4 bases and J by 3 bases, with 14 bases between. The CDR3 reads CASSLPGLKTDTQYF. The CDR3 nucleotides read TGCGCCAGCAGCCTTCCGGGACTGAAGACAGATACGCAGTATTTT.

The chain is built from TRBV4-1 and TRBJ2-1; D is possibly TRBD2 (5 bases). The CDR3 spans 16 residues. Germline values: CDR1 MGHRA, CDR2 YSYEKL. Between the trimmed V and J ends, which lost 4 bases and 9 bases, there was a span of 22 bases. DNA of the CDR3: TGCGCCAGCAGCCTCCACCGGCTTAGTCTAGGGAGTGAGCAGTTCTTC. Translated: CASSLHRLSLGSEQFF.